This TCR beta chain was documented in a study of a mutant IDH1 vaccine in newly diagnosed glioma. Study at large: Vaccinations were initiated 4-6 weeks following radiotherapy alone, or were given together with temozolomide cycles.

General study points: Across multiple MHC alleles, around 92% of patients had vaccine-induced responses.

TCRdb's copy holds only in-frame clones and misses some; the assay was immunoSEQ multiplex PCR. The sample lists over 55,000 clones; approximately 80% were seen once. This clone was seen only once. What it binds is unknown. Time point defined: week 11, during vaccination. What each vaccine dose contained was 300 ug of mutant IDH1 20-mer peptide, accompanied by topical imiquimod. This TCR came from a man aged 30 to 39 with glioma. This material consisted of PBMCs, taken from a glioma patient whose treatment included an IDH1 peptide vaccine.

CDR3 bases: TGCGCCAGCAGCCGCCCTGCGGGAGAAGAAGATACGCAGTATTTT. This sequence encodes CASSRPAGEEDTQYF. The chain couples TRBV23-1 to TRBJ2-3, with 7 nucleotides matching TRBD2. TRBV23-1 is an open reading frame, and its role is uncertain. Unmatched junction bases numbered 11, after V lost 6 bases and J lost 5 bases. The CDR3 length is 15 residues.